The 7 T cell receptor beta chains listed next were all sequenced from one sample in a study of T cell repertoires in cytomegalovirus infection. TCRdb reprocessed the reads via MiXCR and lists one record per CDR3 protein. The sample contains 200,000 to 300,000 distinct CDR3 sequences, roughly 9% of which appear only once. Source material: PBMCs. The source is a human donor in good health (CMV status not recorded). Some clones in this sample may be carry-over from other donors' samples.

This chain uses TRBV24-1 with TRBJ2-1; D ambiguous. This CDR3 has 12 residues. Trimming cost V 4 bases and J 10 bases, with 10 bases left between them. The germline gives CDR1 KGHDR, CDR2 SFDVKD. CDR3 nucleotides: TGTGCCACCAGTGAAAGAGAGACAGAGCAGTTCTTC. Its protein product is CATSERETEQFF.

This clonotype was counted only a few times. The chain has TRBV7-6 and TRBJ2-6; D remains ambiguous. Deletions cut 5 bases from V and 3 bases from J, with 8 bases between. The V gene's germline CDR1 is SGHVS and CDR2 FNYEAQ. The CDR3 length is 14 residues. CDR3 DNA sequence: TGTGCCAGCAGCCTAGGTAATGGGGCCAACGTCCTGACTTTC. This translates into CASSLGNGANVLTF.

The sample holds many counts of this clonotype. This chain joins TRBV7-2 and TRBJ2-6, with 9 bases that match TRBD2. The CDR3 spans 20 residues. The V gene's germline CDR1 is SGHTA and CDR2 FQGNSA. The J segment lost 1 base and the V segment lost 5 bases, leaving 15 bases of the junction unmatched. CDR3 protein: CASSVQLGRGGISGANVLTF. The CDR3 nucleotides are TGTGCCAGCAGCGTACAACTGGGGCGGGGGGGGATATCTGGGGCCAACGTCCTGACTTTC.

At least ten counts were recorded for this clonotype. V gene TRBV7-2 combines with J gene TRBJ2-5, with D possibly being TRBD2 (5 bases). The CDR3 totals 13 residues. Germline V CDR1 and CDR2: SGHTA, FQGNSA. V was cut by 1 base and J by 7 bases, with 10 bases left in between. The CDR3 nucleotides are TGTGCCAGCAGCTTAGATCCCGGGGTGACCCAGTACTTC. It translates to CASSLDPGVTQYF.

The chain couples TRBV29-1 to TRBJ1-2; 8 nucleotides match TRBD1. Per the germline V gene, CDR1 is SQVTM and CDR2 is ANQGSEA. The trim removed 7 bases at V and 5 bases at J, leaving 6 bases unmatched. This CDR3 has 12 residues. The chain's CDR3 is CSAEGQVYGYTF. In DNA, the CDR3 is TGCAGCGCCGAGGGACAGGTTTATGGCTACACCTTC.

This clonotype was counted many times. The chain combines TRBV7-2 with TRBJ2-5, with 9 bases lining up with TRBD1. Trimming removed 4 bases from V and 2 bases from J; junction bases left unmatched: 8. The CDR3 consists of 16 residues. CDR1 and CDR2 from the germline V gene are SGHTA and FQGNSA. CDR3 DNA: TGTGCCAGCAGCTACGGACAGGGGACAGGTCAAGAGACCCAGTACTTC. Amino acids: CASSYGQGTGQETQYF. The variable domain in full, completed from reference TRBV7-2 and TRBJ2-5, reads GAGVSQSPSNKVTEKGKDVELRCDPISGHTALYWYRQSLGQGLEFLIYFQGNSAPDKSGLPSDRFSAERTGGSVSTLTIQRTQQEDSAVYLCASSYGQGTGQETQYFGPGTRLLVL.

This clonotype occurred many times. The chain carries TRBV7-2 and TRBJ2-7; TRBD2 might be the D (6 bases). Deletions cut 10 bases from V and 0 bases from J, with 16 bases between. The CDR3 contains 14 residues. The germline gives CDR1 SGHTA, CDR2 FQGNSA. CDR3 DNA: TGTGCCACCAACCGGGACTCTAGCTCCTACGAGCAGTACTTC. This gives the protein CATNRDSSSYEQYF.